Shown below are 28 T cell receptor beta chains from a single sample sequenced in a study of T-cell memory formation after mild COVID-19 (dated by TCRdb to about 2021). The library was made by 5' RACE. The instrument was an Illumina NovaSeq 6000. In-frame beta chains were kept once TCRdb had trimmed the public reads at Q25 with fastp and called clones with MiXCR. Every CDR3 protein is listed once, alongside the most common genes and DNA of its rows. The sample includes 140,000 to 150,000 distinct CDR3 sequences, with under 7% observed a single time. The ten largest clones add up to around 2% of the sample. Sequencing was done on a sample of PBMCs or a T cell subset sorted from them (not recorded which). The source of these receptors is an adult woman who had mild COVID-19 (a few samples of this study predate the infection). The sample titles of this study are shuffled in the database, so cell type and time point are left out; the donor was told from shared clones.

This clonotype came up a few times. The chain links TRBV7-2 to TRBJ2-5; D gene uncertain. With 1 base removed from V and 4 bases from J, the gap between germline ends came to 10 bases. The germline CDR1 and CDR2 sequences are SGHTA and FQGNSA. CDR3 length: 14 residues. CDR3 DNA sequence: TGTGCCAGCAGCTTAGGGTGGGCCAGAGAGACCCAGTACTTC. This codes for CASSLGWARETQYF. Complete variable domain (other parts from reference TRBV7-2 and TRBJ2-5): GAGVSQSPSNKVTEKGKDVELRCDPISGHTALYWYRQSLGQGLEFLIYFQGNSAPDKSGLPSDRFSAERTGGSVSTLTIQRTQQEDSAVYLCASSLGWARETQYFGPGTRLLVL.

The sample holds a few counts of this clonotype. V is TRBV6-5 and J is TRBJ2-1, with TRBD2 identical over 14 bases. Germline values: CDR1 MNHEY, CDR2 SVGAGI. The CDR3 has 15 residues. V was pared by 6 bases and J by 7 bases, with 5 bases of the junction left unmatched. Here the CDR3 DNA reads TGTGCCAGCAGCAGGACTAGCGGGAGGAGGAATGAGCAGTTCTTC. It encodes CASSRTSGRRNEQFF.

The chain combines TRBV19 with TRBJ2-2, with D possibly TRBD1 on 6 matching bases. Germline CDR1 reads LNHDA; CDR2 reads SQIVND (reference sequence). V was cut by 5 bases and J by 2 bases, with 12 bases left in between. CDR3 length: 15 amino acids. CDR3 in DNA: TGTGCCAGTAGTTTCGACAGGATTAACACCGGGGAGCTGTTTTTT. The encoded protein is CASSFDRINTGELFF. The whole variable domain, remainder taken from reference TRBV19 and TRBJ2-2, is DGGITQSPKYLFRKEGQNVTLSCEQNLNHDAMYWYRQDPGQGLRLIYYSQIVNDFQKGDIAEGYSVSREKKESFPLTVTSAQKNPTAFYLCASSFDRINTGELFFGEGSRLTVL.

This clonotype was seen at least ten times. The chain uses TRBV7-3 and TRBJ2-3; D might be TRBD2 (5 bases). The length of the CDR3 is 12 residues. The germline V gene encodes CDR1 SGHTA and CDR2 FQGTGA. V was shortened by 6 bases and J by 4 bases, with 8 bases between the two germline ends. The CDR3 loop reads CASRGSADTQYF. The CDR3 region has the DNA TGTGCCAGCAGGGGGAGCGCAGATACGCAGTATTTT.

Ten or more counts support this clonotype. The chain couples TRBV20-1 to TRBJ2-3; 11 bases are shared with TRBD2. V was pared by 3 bases and J by 1 base, with 0 bases of the junction left unmatched. The germline gives CDR1 DFQATT, CDR2 SNEGSKA (reference sequence). The CDR3 consists of 14 residues. This CDR3 is CSARTSGGTDTQYF. CDR3 in DNA: TGCAGTGCTAGGACTAGCGGGGGCACAGATACGCAGTATTTT.

In its sample, this clonotype was seen many times. The V and J genes are TRBV7-9 and TRBJ1-1; a possible D gene is TRBD1 (5 bases). The CDR3 loop spans 15 amino acids. V lost 3 bases and J lost 2, with 13 bases in between. Per germline, CDR1 SEHNR and CDR2 FQNEAQ (reference sequence). The CDR3 loop reads CASSLRTGPNTEAFF. CDR3 bases: TGTGCCAGCAGCTTGCGTACAGGACCAAACACTGAAGCTTTCTTT.

The chain combines TRBV20-1 with TRBJ1-1; D is perhaps TRBD1 (5 bases). The germline V and J ends were trimmed by 0 bases and 2 bases, with 16 bases remaining between them. The CDR3 length is 16 residues. The germline CDR1 and CDR2 sequences are DFQATT and SNEGSKA (reference sequence). The CDR3 nucleotides read TGCAGTGCTAGAGATGCCAAAAGGACATTTAACACTGAAGCTTTCTTT. Protein product: CSARDAKRTFNTEAFF.

V is TRBV6-5 and J is TRBJ2-1; D gene unclear. The germline CDR1 and CDR2 sequences are MNHEY and SVGAGI. V lost 1 base, J lost 7 bases, and 5 bases lay in between. CDR3 size: 12 residues. CDR3 protein: CASSYYGNEQFF. The CDR3 nucleotides are TGTGCCAGCAGTTACTACGGGAATGAGCAGTTCTTC.

This clonotype was seen many times. The chain has TRBV7-9 and TRBJ2-2, with D uncertain. Per germline, CDR1 SEHNR and CDR2 FQNEAQ (reference sequence). The germline V and J ends were trimmed by 1 base and 6 bases, with 9 bases remaining between them. CDR3 length: 14 amino acids. For the CDR3, the DNA is TGTGCCAGCAGCTTAGAGGCCGGGTCCGGGGAGCTGTTTTTT. Its protein product is CASSLEAGSGELFF.

This clonotype was counted at least ten times. This chain connects TRBV7-2 to TRBJ2-7; TRBD1 matches 9 bases. Germline loops: CDR1 SGHTA, CDR2 FQGNSA. V gave up 5 bases and J gave up 2 bases; unmatched junction bases: 4. The CDR3 is made up of 14 amino acids. The CDR3: CASSKGQGPYEQYF. CDR3 bases: TGTGCCAGCAGCAAGGGACAGGGTCCCTACGAGCAGTACTTC.

This clonotype was seen many times. This sequence joins TRBV9 and TRBJ2-4; D not resolved. V lost 4 bases to trimming and J lost 10 bases, with 9 bases between them. Germline V lookup: CDR1 SGDLS, CDR2 YYNGEE. The CDR3 runs to 11 residues. The CDR3 DNA follows: TGTGCCAGCAGCCCCGGAACGATTCAGTACTTC. Protein: CASSPGTIQYF.

This clonotype was detected a few times. V usage is TRBV20-1 and J usage is TRBJ1-1, with 7 positions matching TRBD1. Per the germline V gene, CDR1 is DFQATT and CDR2 is SNEGSKA (reference sequence). V lost 5 bases to trimming and J lost 5 bases; unmatched junction nucleotides: 8. The CDR3 has 13 residues. This CDR3 is CSASRGGRTEAFF. The CDR3 DNA is TGCAGTGCTTCCAGGGGGGGGAGGACTGAAGCTTTCTTT.

In this sample, this clonotype turned up many times. This chain links TRBV18 with TRBJ2-5; D possibly corresponds to TRBD1 (5 bases). V shed 3 bases and J shed 3 bases, with 8 bases lying between them. Per the germline V gene, CDR1 is KGHSH and CDR2 is LQKENI. CDR3 length: 13 amino acids. CDR3 protein: CASSPGQKETQYF. CDR3 in DNA: TGTGCCAGCTCACCCGGACAAAAAGAGACCCAGTACTTC. Using reference TRBV18 and TRBJ2-5 for the parts outside the CDR3, the full variable domain is NAGVMQNPRHLVRRRGQEARLRCSPMKGHSHVYWYRQLPEEGLKFMVYLQKENIIDESGMPKERFSAEFPKEGPSILRIQQVVRGDSAAYFCASSPGQKETQYFGPGTRLLVL.

This sequence joins TRBV3-1 and TRBJ2-3; D is unresolved. The CDR3 consists of 12 residues. V was clipped by 6 bases and J by 4 bases, with 8 bases between them. Germline V lookup: CDR1 LGHDT, CDR2 YNNKEL (reference sequence). CDR3 sequence (DNA): TGTGCCAGCAGGGTACAGCCAGATACGCAGTATTTT. Its translation: CASRVQPDTQYF.

This clonotype was recorded at least ten times. The chain combines TRBV4-2 with TRBJ2-3; 11 bases are shared with TRBD1. This CDR3 spans 15 amino acids. The J segment lost 3 bases and the V segment lost 3 bases, leaving 2 bases of the junction unmatched. Germline CDR1 and CDR2: LGHNA and YNFKEQ. CDR3 in DNA: TGTGCCAGCAGCCAGGGACAGGGGGTAACAGATACGCAGTATTTT. Translating it yields CASSQGQGVTDTQYF.

The genes are TRBV4-1 and TRBJ2-2; maybe TRBD2 (5 bases). CDR1 and CDR2 (germline): MGHRA, YSYEKL. Trimming removed 0 bases at V and 6 bases at J, with 8 bases between. The CDR3 has 14 amino acids. The DNA of the CDR3 is TGCGCCAGCAGCCAAGAGGGAGAAGCCGGGGAGCTGTTTTTT. It specifies CASSQEGEAGELFF.

The table lists this clonotype with a few counts. The rearrangement uses TRBV11-3 and TRBJ1-1; no definite D call. The ends were cut back, 2 bases at V and 4 bases at J, with 5 bases in the middle. The CDR3 is made up of 12 amino acids. Germline loops: CDR1 SGHNT, CDR2 YENEEA. The CDR3 sequence: CASSLPPTEAFF. The CDR3, as DNA: TGTGCCAGCAGCTTACCCCCCACTGAAGCTTTCTTT.

The rearrangement joins TRBV6-2 or TRBV6-3 to TRBJ2-7, with a weak D call TRBD2 (5 bases). Deletions cut 0 bases from V and 6 bases from J, with 15 bases between. In germline, CDR1 is MNHEY, CDR2 SVGEGT. The CDR3 runs to 15 residues. CDR3 in DNA: TGTGCCAGCAGTTACTCGATAGCAAAGAGGGCCGAGCAGTACTTC. Translating it yields CASSYSIAKRAEQYF.

This clonotype was seen many times. The genes are TRBV11-2 and TRBJ1-1, with no clear D. Between the trimmed V and J ends, which lost 1 base and 3 bases, there was a span of 12 bases. The CDR3 has 15 residues. Germline values: CDR1 SGHAT, CDR2 FQNNGV. The CDR3 DNA sequence: TGTGCCAGCAGCTTAGGTCCATTTCGCGACACTGAAGCTTTCTTT. This translates into CASSLGPFRDTEAFF.

This clonotype came up a few times. This rearrangement joins TRBV7-8 to TRBJ1-5; 10 bases map to TRBD1. This CDR3 comprises 17 residues. The V segment lost 5 bases and the J segment 4 bases; nucleotides outside the gene matches: 11. Germline V gene sequence: CDR1 SGHVS, CDR2 FQNEAQ. The CDR3 is CASSPKVGQGINQPQHF. The CDR3 DNA follows: TGTGCCAGCAGCCCAAAGGTGGGACAGGGGATTAATCAGCCCCAGCATTTT.

This clonotype has just a few counts. The genes are TRBV11-3 and TRBJ2-5; D perhaps matches TRBD1 (5 bases). The V and J ends lost 5 bases and 3 bases respectively, with 7 bases between them. This CDR3 spans 12 amino acids. Per the germline V gene, CDR1 is SGHNT and CDR2 is YENEEA. Written as DNA, the CDR3 is TGTGCCAGCAGCCCCAGGGAAGAGACCCAGTACTTC. Translating gives CASSPREETQYF.

The chain combines TRBV5-1 with TRBJ1-3; D uncertain. The CDR3 runs 16 residues. V was cut by 0 bases and J by 2 bases, with 12 bases left in between. Germline values: CDR1 SGHRS, CDR2 YFSETQ. In DNA form, the CDR3 reads TGCGCCAGCAGCTTGGCCTATGCGGAGGCTGGAAACACCATATATTTT. This encodes CASSLAYAEAGNTIYF.

This clonotype was seen at least ten times. The gene calls are TRBV29-1 and TRBJ1-1; D gene unclear. Per germline, CDR1 SQVTM and CDR2 ANQGSEA. This CDR3 has 10 residues. Trimming took 6 bases from V and 1 from J, leaving 3 bases between them. The CDR3 region has the DNA TGCAGCGTGCGGAACACTGAAGCTTTCTTT. The encoded protein is CSVRNTEAFF.

This clonotype occurred a few times. The rearrangement joins TRBV6-2 or TRBV6-3 to TRBJ2-5, with D possibly TRBD2 on 6 matching bases. Germline CDR1 is MNHEY and CDR2 is SVGEGT. The V and J ends lost 2 bases and 0 bases respectively, with 22 bases between them. The CDR3 totals 19 residues. CDR3 in amino acids: CASSYGRGLNSPYQETQYF. In DNA, the CDR3 is TGTGCCAGCAGTTACGGTCGGGGACTCAACTCTCCGTACCAAGAGACCCAGTACTTC.

This clonotype has at least ten counts. The chain carries TRBV5-1 and TRBJ2-7; TRBD2 matches 11 bases. V trimming: 0 bases; J trimming: 0 bases; junction bases outside the gene matches: 5. The CDR3 loop spans 17 amino acids. Germline CDR1 SGHRS, CDR2 YFSETQ. CDR3 coding DNA: TGCGCCAGCAGCTTGGGGGGACTAGCGGACCTCTCCTACGAGCAGTACTTC. Its translation: CASSLGGLADLSYEQYF.

The J gene is TRBJ2-1, the V gene TRBV12-5; 7 positions match TRBD1. J gave up 5 bases and V 3 bases, and 10 bases lay outside the gene matches. CDR1 is LGHNT and CDR2 is FRNRAP in the germline V gene. CDR3 length: 16 amino acids. CDR3 sequence (DNA): TGTGCTAGTGGTTTAGCGAGACAGGGCTGGAACAATGAGCAGTTCTTC. Its protein product is CASGLARQGWNNEQFF.

This clonotype was recorded at least ten times. V is TRBV5-1 and J is TRBJ1-1, with 7 bases lining up with TRBD1. The CDR3 is 17 amino acids. Losses at the gene ends were 3 bases for V and 4 bases for J; bases not matched to a gene: 15. The germline CDR1 and CDR2 sequences are SGHRS and YFSETQ. Written as DNA, the CDR3 is TGCGCCAGCAGCTCGGGTATTGTGGTACAGGGGATCACTGAAGCTTTCTTT. As protein: CASSSGIVVQGITEAFF.

This chain links TRBV29-1 with TRBJ1-5, with D uncertain. Per the germline V gene, CDR1 is SQVTM and CDR2 is ANQGSEA. This CDR3 is built from 13 residues. V lost 4 bases and J 6 bases, leaving 13 bases between the germline ends. CDR3 bases: TGCAGCGTTGGGGGAGGTGGAGGTCAGCCCCAGCATTTT. Translation: CSVGGGGGQPQHF.